These T cell receptor beta chains were read from a single sample in a study of blood T cell repertoires in COVID-19. Repertoires were generated with immunoSEQ multiplex PCR, while TCRdb's copy carries only in-frame clones and drops some. Of about 150,000 clones in the sample, 87% were seen once. Sequenced input: PBMCs or T cells enriched from blood (not recorded which). The receptor set was obtained from a woman in her forties who had been exposed to COVID-19. Each CDR3 is given with its conserved first and last residue.

v_call cdr3_aa
TRBV5-1 CASSFGSGGYGYTF
TRBV11-3 CASSLAMNTEAFF
TRBV3-1/TRBV3-2 CASSPIGTGVHEQYF
TRBV10-3 CAISDTTSGRSYEQYF
TRBV7-9 CASSSRDSYGYTF
TRBV18 CASSPNQGGTGNQPQHF
TRBV19 CASSSDYYEQYF
TRBV28 CASTKTGGGNEKLFF
TRBV5-5 CASTPTSRAAGEQYF
TRBV19 CASSPPGQVETQYF
TRBV9 CASSRDSTPWEAFF
TRBV9 CASSVEGDSTDTQYF
TRBV5-1 CASSWSTQNTEAFF
TRBV4-1 CASSHRTGKNQPQHF
TRBV6-4 CASASGTTQPQHF
TRBV18 CASSPSGSTSYEQYF
TRBV19 CASSPREGWAEKLFF
TRBV19 CASSIDPGQGYYEQYF
TRBV14 CASSPQGGVYGYTF
TRBV29-1 CSVEDPRGLGYTF
TRBV3-1/TRBV3-2 CASSPGWSSEQYF
TRBV19 CASSRGGNNEQFF
TRBV4-1 CASSQDSFDSYGYTF
TRBV3-1/TRBV3-2 CASSQGGTSGVGETQYF
TRBV13 CASSFQRGYNGQFF
TRBV5-1 CASSLEAGFGVNTEAFF
TRBV27 CASRLSGTGANTGELFF
TRBV6-4 CASSDGGDYGYTF
TRBV3-1/TRBV3-2 CASSEGGGRANEQFF
TRBV9 CASSVAGDSRDGEAFF
TRBV28 CASSSHTSYEQYF
TRBV25-1 CASSTINRRGIHTEAFF
TRBV7-8 CASSPRSAGKSNQPQHF
TRBV7-2 CASSLERSTDTQYF
TRBV25-1 CASSRGGTSNQPQHF
TRBV5-1 CASSSGTGGGYTF
TRBV4-2 CASSQGQGNFYEQYF
TRBV7-7 CASTLTGGSSYEQYF
TRBV29-1 CSVEPDRENTIYF
TRBV2 CASPGQGEKDYGYTF